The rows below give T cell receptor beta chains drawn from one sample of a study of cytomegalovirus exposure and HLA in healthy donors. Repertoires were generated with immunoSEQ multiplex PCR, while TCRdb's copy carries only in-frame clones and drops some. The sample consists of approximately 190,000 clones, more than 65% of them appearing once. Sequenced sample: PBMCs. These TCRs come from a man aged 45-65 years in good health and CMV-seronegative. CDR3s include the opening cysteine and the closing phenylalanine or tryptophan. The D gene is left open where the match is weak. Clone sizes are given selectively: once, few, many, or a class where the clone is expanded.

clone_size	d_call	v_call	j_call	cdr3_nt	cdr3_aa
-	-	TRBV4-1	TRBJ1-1	TGCGCCAGCAGCCAACCGCAAGTCGTGTATAGAACTGAAGCTTTCTTT	CASSQPQVVYRTEAFF
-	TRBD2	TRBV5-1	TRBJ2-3	TGCGCCAGCAGCTTAAGCGGGACCCCGGATACGCAGTATTTT	CASSLSGTPDTQYF
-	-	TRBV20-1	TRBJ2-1	TGCAGTGCTATATTCAATGAGCAGTTCTTC	CSAIFNEQFF
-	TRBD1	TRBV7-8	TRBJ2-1	TGTGCCAGCAGCTTAGCTCCTTCGAAGGGGGCGGGCAATGAGCAGTTCTTC	CASSLAPSKGAGNEQFF
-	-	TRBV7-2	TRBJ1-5	TGTGCCAGCAGCACCGAGGGATCTAGCAATCAGCCCCAGCATTTT	CASSTEGSSNQPQHF
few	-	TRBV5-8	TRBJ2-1	TGTGCCAGCAGCTTGGGAGGGGGTCGCTACAATGAGCAGTTCTTC	CASSLGGGRYNEQFF
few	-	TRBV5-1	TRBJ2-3	TGCGCCAGCAGCAGGGGAGGACTGGAAGATACGCAGTATTTT	CASSRGGLEDTQYF
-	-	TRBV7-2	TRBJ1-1	TGTGCCAGCAGCCCGCCCGGGGGGAGACCCACTGAAGCTTTCTTT	CASSPPGGRPTEAFF
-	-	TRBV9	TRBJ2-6	TGTGCCAGCAGCGATCCCGGGGTTCCTGGGGCCAACGTCCTGACTTTC	CASSDPGVPGANVLTF
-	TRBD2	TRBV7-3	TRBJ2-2	TGTGCCAGCAGCCTCGGGACTAGCTACACCGGGGAGCTGTTTTTT	CASSLGTSYTGELFF
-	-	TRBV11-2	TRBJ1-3	TGTGCCAGCACCCGACAGAGGGGGAAGGAGGGAAACACCATATATTTT	CASTRQRGKEGNTIYF
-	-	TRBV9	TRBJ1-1	TGTGCCAGCAGAGGCCAGGGCTTTGCGACTGAAGCTTTCTTT	CASRGQGFATEAFF
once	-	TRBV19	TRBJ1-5	TGTGCCAGTAGTATAGATCTCTGGACAGCCTTTCAGGGGCCCCAGCATTTT	CASSIDLWTAFQGPQHF
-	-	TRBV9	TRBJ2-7	TGTGCCAGCAGCGTAGAACCGGGGGCCTACGAGCAGTACTTC	CASSVEPGAYEQYF
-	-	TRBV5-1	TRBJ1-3	TGCGCCAGCAATACGGGTACTAGCTCTGGAAACACCATATATTTT	CASNTGTSSGNTIYF
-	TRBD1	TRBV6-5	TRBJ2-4	TGTGCCAGCAGATCCGGGACAGGGAGAGGCATTCAGTACTTC	CASRSGTGRGIQYF
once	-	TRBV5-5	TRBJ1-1	TGTGCCAGCAGCCCGAGGACTGTTGAAGCTTTCTTT	CASSPRTVEAFF
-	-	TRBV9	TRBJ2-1	TGTGCCAGCAGCGTGGCAAGGGGCGGGGTCGAGGGGCATGAGCAGTTCTTC	CASSVARGGVEGHEQFF
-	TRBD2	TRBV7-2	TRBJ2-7	TGTGCCAGCAGTTCAAGACTAGCCTCCTACGAGCAGTACTTC	CASSSRLASYEQYF
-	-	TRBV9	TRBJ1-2	TGTGCCAGCAGCGTACCCCCGACAGCTAACTATGGCTACACCTTC	CASSVPPTANYGYTF
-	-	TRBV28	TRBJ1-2	TGTGCCAGCACCCCCCAGGGGTTGACCTATGGCTACACCTTC	CASTPQGLTYGYTF
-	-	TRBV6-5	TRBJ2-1	TGTGCCAGCAGTTACTCAGGTGGGGGAGGTAGAAATGAGCAGTTCTTC	CASSYSGGGGRNEQFF